These T cell receptor beta chains were read from a single sample in a study of CD8 T cells in Susac syndrome. TCRdb re-derived calls from the immunoSEQ multiplex PCR reads in MiXCR, one entry per CDR3 protein. The sample shows about 180,000 distinct CDR3 sequences, over 90% of them seen only once. The specimen was CD4+ T cells from PBMCs. The receptor set was obtained from a human donor with Susac syndrome. Each CDR3 is given with its conserved first and last residue. The D gene is left open where the match is weak. Clone sizes are given selectively: once, few, many, or a class where the clone is expanded.

V gene	clone size	J gene	D gene	CDR3 protein	CDR3 DNA
TRBV7-8	once	TRBJ1-2	-	CASSLTTGWVEGYTF	TGTGCCAGCAGCTTAACAACAGGTTGGGTTGAGGGCTACACCTTC
TRBV5-1	-	TRBJ2-3	TRBD1	CASSFDREGTDTQYF	TGCGCCAGCAGCTTCGACAGGGAAGGTACAGATACGCAGTATTTT
TRBV19	few	TRBJ1-4	-	CASRRTATNEKLFF	TGTGCCAGTAGAAGGACAGCAACTAATGAAAAACTGTTTTTT
TRBV20-1	-	TRBJ2-3	TRBD2	CSASFPPGLGAPSTDTQYF	TGCAGTGCTAGCTTCCCCCCGGGACTAGGGGCTCCTAGCACAGATACGCAGTATTTT
TRBV7-8	-	TRBJ2-1	-	CASSPHRYPLNEQFF	TGTGCCAGCAGCCCCCACCGGTACCCCCTGAATGAGCAGTTCTTC
TRBV5-8	-	TRBJ2-2	-	CASGRWRGAGELFF	TGTGCCAGCGGACGTTGGCGAGGGGCCGGGGAGCTGTTTTTT
TRBV29-1	-	TRBJ2-1	TRBD2	CSVDTRLAANNEQFF	TGCAGCGTTGACACCAGACTAGCGGCAAACAATGAGCAGTTCTTC
TRBV29-1	-	TRBJ2-7	TRBD1	CSVESFPGTGTYEQYF	TGCAGCGTTGAATCATTCCCCGGGACAGGGACCTACGAGCAGTACTTC
TRBV7-9	-	TRBJ2-1	TRBD1	CASSENRGQAEQFF	TGTGCCAGCAGCGAGAACAGGGGGCAGGCGGAGCAGTTCTTC
TRBV7-9	-	TRBJ2-1	-	CASSSQDKVNEQFF	TGTGCCAGCAGCTCACAAGACAAGGTCAATGAGCAGTTCTTC
TRBV11-2	-	TRBJ2-4	-	CASSEGAAKNIQYF	TGTGCCAGCTCGGAGGGGGCGGCCAAAAACATTCAGTACTTC
TRBV20-1	-	TRBJ2-1	-	CSAPGVWPYNEQFF	TGCAGTGCCCCGGGGGTTTGGCCCTACAATGAGCAGTTCTTC
TRBV6-6	-	TRBJ1-1	-	CASSMDAATEAFF	TGTGCCAGCAGTATGGACGCCGCCACTGAAGCTTTCTTT
TRBV5-1	-	TRBJ2-1	TRBD1	CASSVTGQNYNEQFF	TGCGCCAGCAGCGTAACGGGACAGAACTACAATGAGCAGTTCTTC
TRBV27	-	TRBJ1-1	TRBD1	CASTLTGMRNTEAFF	TGTGCCAGCACCCTGACAGGGATGCGGAACACTGAAGCTTTCTTT
TRBV28	-	TRBJ2-1	TRBD2	CASIPSGRSYNEQFF	TGTGCCAGCATTCCTAGCGGGAGGTCCTACAATGAGCAGTTCTTC
TRBV20-1	-	TRBJ1-5	-	CSARDVAARGYSNQPQHF	TGCAGTGCTAGAGATGTAGCCGCCCGCGGGTATAGCAATCAGCCCCAGCATTTT
TRBV30	-	TRBJ2-7	TRBD1	CAWRKTGALYEQYF	TGTGCCTGGAGAAAGACAGGGGCACTCTACGAGCAGTACTTC
TRBV14	-	TRBJ2-5	-	CASSQVATRQETQYF	TGTGCCAGCAGCCAAGTAGCGACTCGCCAAGAGACCCAGTACTTC
TRBV20-1	-	TRBJ1-4	-	CSGSENEKLFF	TGCAGTGGAAGTGAGAATGAAAAACTGTTTTTT
TRBV12-3/TRBV12-4	-	TRBJ1-2	TRBD1	CASSSRPVDRAAWDTF	TGTGCCAGCAGTTCCCGACCTGTGGACAGGGCCGCATGGGACACCTTC
TRBV20-1	-	TRBJ2-1	TRBD2	CSAIRLGGRPLNEQFF	TGCAGTGCTATTAGATTAGGCGGGAGGCCCCTCAATGAGCAGTTCTTC
TRBV20-1	once	TRBJ2-5	-	CSSRMDPTGSETQYF	TGCAGTTCCCGAATGGACCCAACGGGTTCCGAGACCCAGTACTTC
TRBV12-3/TRBV12-4	-	TRBJ1-1	TRBD1	CASSSGQGWTEAFF	TGTGCCAGCAGTTCAGGACAGGGTTGGACTGAAGCTTTCTTT
TRBV2	-	TRBJ2-1	TRBD2	CASTRLAYNEQFF	TGTGCCAGCACGAGACTAGCGTACAATGAGCAGTTCTTC
TRBV30	-	TRBJ1-5	TRBD1	CAWSRQGLQPQHF	TGTGCCTGGAGTCGACAGGGGCTTCAGCCCCAGCATTTT
TRBV21-1	-	TRBJ2-7	-	CASPHHPSSYEQYF	TGTGCCAGCCCACACCACCCAAGCTCCTACGAGCAGTACTTC
TRBV20-1	-	TRBJ2-5	-	CSALPGTQETQYF	TGCAGTGCTTTGCCGGGAACGCAAGAGACCCAGTACTTC
TRBV18	-	TRBJ2-4	-	CASSPQGTAKNIQYF	TGTGCCAGCTCACCACAGGGGACGGCCAAAAACATTCAGTACTTC
TRBV7-9	-	TRBJ2-1	-	CASSALDSGPYNEQFF	TGTGCCAGCAGCGCTCTCGACAGCGGACCCTACAATGAGCAGTTCTTC
TRBV12-3/TRBV12-4	-	TRBJ1-2	-	CASSLRVPPDNYGYTF	TGTGCCAGCAGCTTAAGGGTCCCCCCCGATAACTATGGCTACACCTTC
TRBV24-1	few	TRBJ2-7	-	CATSETGPPDEQYF	TGTGCCACCAGTGAAACTGGGCCGCCGGACGAGCAGTACTTC
TRBV16	-	TRBJ2-7	TRBD1	CASSLGQGPSGEQYF	TGTGCCAGCAGCCTGGGACAGGGTCCATCAGGCGAGCAGTACTTC
TRBV7-7	-	TRBJ2-5	-	CASSLGGTNQETQYF	TGTGCTAGCAGCTTAGGTGGGACAAACCAAGAGACCCAGTACTTC
TRBV20-1	-	TRBJ2-7	-	CSADDSAGEQYF	TGCAGTGCAGATGACTCCGCCGGAGAGCAGTACTTC
TRBV2	-	TRBJ2-2	-	CASSDTRGAMGGELFF	TGTGCCAGCAGTGATACCAGGGGCGCAATGGGCGGGGAGCTGTTTTTT
TRBV19	-	TRBJ2-2	-	CASLRGSGELFF	TGTGCCAGTCTTAGGGGTTCCGGGGAGCTGTTTTTT
TRBV20-1	-	TRBJ2-7	-	CSARSTSSYEQYF	TGCAGTGCGAGGAGTACGAGCTCCTACGAGCAGTACTTC
TRBV12-3/TRBV12-4	-	TRBJ2-7	TRBD1	CASSFDRTGEKYF	TGTGCCAGCAGTTTTGACCGGACAGGGGAGAAGTACTTC
TRBV20-1	-	TRBJ1-4	-	CSAGEGPNEKLFF	TGCAGTGCTGGGGAGGGACCTAATGAAAAACTGTTTTTT
TRBV6-4	-	TRBJ1-1	TRBD1	CASSRDRGDTEAFF	TGTGCCAGCAGTCGGGACAGGGGGGACACTGAAGCTTTCTTT
TRBV30	-	TRBJ2-1	-	CAWSAYSGPSFF	TGTGCCTGGAGCGCCTACTCCGGCCCTTCGTTCTTC
TRBV20-1	-	TRBJ2-7	-	CSARDSVTYEQYF	TGCAGTGCTAGAGATTCAGTCACCTACGAGCAGTACTTC
TRBV21-1	-	TRBJ1-4	-	CASSKDRASTNEKLFF	TGTGCCAGCAGCAAAGACCGGGCCTCAACTAATGAAAAACTGTTTTTT
TRBV9	-	TRBJ1-3	-	CASSSYGDTIYF	TGTGCCAGCAGCTCCTATGGGGACACCATATATTTT
TRBV25-1	-	TRBJ2-7	TRBD2	CASSEGGSDSYEQYF	TGTGCCAGCAGTGAGGGGGGGAGTGACTCCTACGAGCAGTACTTC
TRBV9	-	TRBJ2-1	TRBD2	CASSTLSGSSYNEQFF	TGTGCCAGCAGCACCCTTAGCGGGAGCTCCTACAATGAGCAGTTCTTC
TRBV16	-	TRBJ1-2	-	CASSRRTEDYGYTF	TGTGCCAGCAGCCGTAGGACGGAAGATTATGGCTACACCTTC